These T cell receptor beta chains were read from a single sample in a study of a mutant IDH1 vaccine in newly diagnosed glioma. What these receptors recognize is not known. The table came from immunoSEQ multiplex PCR; TCRdb's copy has only in-frame clones and leaves some out. The sample contains about 61,000 clones, 80% of which appear only once. The sequencing here drew on PBMCs, taken from a glioma patient whose treatment included an IDH1 peptide vaccine. These receptors were obtained from a man aged 45-65 years with glioma. CDR3s include the opening cysteine and the closing phenylalanine or tryptophan. The D gene is left open where the match is weak. Some rows mark clone size as missing; the rest say once, few, many or name a class of expanded clone.

V	size	D	J	DNA	CDR3
TRBV6-5	NA	NA	TRBJ2-1	TGTGCCAGCAGTTATGGGGCAGGTGGACAGAGGAATGAGCAGTTCTTC	CASSYGAGGQRNEQFF
TRBV5-6	NA	NA	TRBJ2-6	TGTGCCAGCAGCTTGGCGGGCAGGGCTGGGGCCAACGTCCTGACTTTC	CASSLAGRAGANVLTF
TRBV29-1	NA	NA	TRBJ1-2	TGCAGCGTACGAGGGGAGTTTGGCTACACCTTC	CSVRGEFGYTF
TRBV15	NA	NA	TRBJ1-5	TGTGCCACCAGCAGCCACCCGAATCAGCCCCAGCATTTT	CATSSHPNQPQHF
TRBV6-5	NA	NA	TRBJ1-2	TGTGCCAGCCGCAGTAGTTATGGCTACACCTTC	CASRSSYGYTF
TRBV27	NA	TRBD2	TRBJ2-3	TGTGCCAGCAGTCAGGGAGCGGGAAGTCCAGATACGCAGTATTTT	CASSQGAGSPDTQYF
TRBV5-4	once	TRBD2	TRBJ2-3	TGTGCCAGCAGACCTAGCGGGAACACAGATACGCAGTATTTT	CASRPSGNTDTQYF
TRBV29-1	NA	NA	TRBJ1-1	TGCAGCGTTGAGGCCACCGGGGGTGGCGACACTGAAGCTTTCTTT	CSVEATGGGDTEAFF
TRBV10-3	NA	TRBD2	TRBJ2-7	TGTGCCATCAGCGGTCGGGGGGACCCGCCCTCCTACGAGCAGTACTTC	CAISGRGDPPSYEQYF
TRBV4-3	NA	NA	TRBJ2-1	TGCGCCAGCAGCCAAGACCGACGAGTTTTAGCCGGGGATGAGCAGTTCTTC	CASSQDRRVLAGDEQFF
TRBV6-6	NA	TRBD1	TRBJ1-1	TGTGCCAGCTATTCCCGGGACAGGAACACTGAAGCTTTCTTT	CASYSRDRNTEAFF
TRBV18	NA	NA	TRBJ1-2	TGTGCCAGCTCACCCCCCGAGCGGCATGGCTACACCTTC	CASSPPERHGYTF
TRBV7-2	once	NA	TRBJ2-7	TGTGCCAGCAGTCTCTATGACGAGCAGTACTTC	CASSLYDEQYF
TRBV6-5	NA	TRBD1	TRBJ1-2	TGTGCCAGCAGCCTCGGGACAGGGGGAAAGGGCTACACCTTC	CASSLGTGGKGYTF
TRBV11-3	NA	TRBD1	TRBJ1-4	TGTGCCAGCAGCTCGGGACAGGGGAATGAAAAACTGTTTTTT	CASSSGQGNEKLFF
TRBV2	NA	NA	TRBJ1-5	TGTGCCAGTCGAGGACCCGGACAGAGCAATCAGCCCCAGCATTTT	CASRGPGQSNQPQHF
TRBV7-8	NA	NA	TRBJ2-1	TGTGCCAGCAGCTTAGATGAGCAGTTCTTC	CASSLDEQFF
TRBV5-1	NA	TRBD1	TRBJ1-2	TGCGCCAGCAGCTTTACAGGGGCTGATGGCTACACCTTC	CASSFTGADGYTF
TRBV2	NA	NA	TRBJ2-3	TGTGCCAGCGGTGGACAGCTAGTAAGCACAGATACGCAGTATTTT	CASGGQLVSTDTQYF